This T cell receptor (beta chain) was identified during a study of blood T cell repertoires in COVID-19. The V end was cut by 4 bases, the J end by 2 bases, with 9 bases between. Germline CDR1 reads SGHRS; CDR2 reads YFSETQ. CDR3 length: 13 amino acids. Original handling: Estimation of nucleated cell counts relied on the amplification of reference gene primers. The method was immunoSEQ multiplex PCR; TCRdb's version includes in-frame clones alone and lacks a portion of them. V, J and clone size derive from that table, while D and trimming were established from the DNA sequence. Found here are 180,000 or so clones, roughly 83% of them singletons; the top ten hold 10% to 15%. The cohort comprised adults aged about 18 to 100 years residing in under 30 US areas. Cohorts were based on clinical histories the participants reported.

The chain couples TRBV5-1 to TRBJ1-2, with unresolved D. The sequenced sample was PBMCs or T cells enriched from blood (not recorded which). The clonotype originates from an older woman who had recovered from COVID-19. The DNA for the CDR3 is TGCGCCAGCAGCACACCACCGAACTATGGCTACACCTTC. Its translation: CASSTPPNYGYTF.